This entry describes one T cell receptor beta chain. Its target is not known. The TCR alpha and TCR beta cDNA libraries, bearing sample barcodes and UMIs, were generated by 5'RACE using constant-segment primers. TCRdb analysed the 5' RACE reads with MiXCR anew, one entry per CDR3 protein. The table shows a few hundred thousand distinct CDR3 sequences, with 8% to 9% occurring only once. This record comes from a study of T-cell memory formation after mild COVID-19. Study details: Each donor largely had its own TCR clusters.

Findings and limits, study-wide: While clones contracting from day 15 to 85 were balanced between CD4 and CD8, later expanders leaned CD4+.

The TCR sequence derives from a young man who had mild COVID-19 (a few samples of this study predate the infection). Cell type and time point are not known. The sample consisted of PBMCs or a T cell subset sorted from them (not recorded which).

CDR3 sequence (DNA): TGTGCCAGCAGCTTGACCGCTTCACAAGAGACCCAGTACTTC. Translation: CASSLTASQETQYF. V is TRBV5-4 and J is TRBJ2-5; D gene ambiguous. V lost 1 base, J lost 2 bases, and 9 bases lay in between. The CDR3 spans 14 residues. CDR1 and CDR2 (germline): SGHNT, YYREEE (reference sequence).